This passage covers 18 T cell receptor beta chains from one sample sequenced in a study of T cells in localized non-small cell lung cancer. Libraries were prepared by immunoSEQ multiplex PCR; TCRdb keeps only in-frame clonotypes and omits some of them. The sample comprises more than 1,500 clones, 20% to 30% of which are singletons, and over 7.5% rests with the top ten. The material was lung tumor tissue, obtained before any cancer treatment. Every receptor here comes from a male donor at least 60 years old with stage II squamous cell lung carcinoma.

This clone is large in the sample. This sequence joins TRBV19 and TRBJ2-7; D ambiguous. The CDR3 is made up of 14 amino acids. Germline V lookup: CDR1 LNHDA, CDR2 SQIVND (reference sequence). V was cut by 3 bases and J by 4 bases, with 13 bases left in between. The CDR3 region has the DNA TGTGCCAGTAGTATGGGAAGTGTAAGGTACGAGCAGTACTTC. Translating gives CASSMGSVRYEQYF.

Points on this clone: Other nucleotide sequences in the sample specify the same CDR3. This rearrangement joins TRBV28 to TRBJ2-7; D call uncertain. The CDR3 runs to 13 residues. Germline CDR1 is MDHEN and CDR2 is SYDVKM. With 6 bases removed from V and 1 base from J, the gap between germline ends came to 10 bases. The CDR3 is CASSPRVSYEQYF. CDR3 in DNA: TGTGCCAGCAGCCCCCGTGTTTCCTACGAGCAGTACTTC.

This clone appeared a few times. In nucleotides, the CDR3 is TGTGCCAGCAGCGTTGGGTTTAACACTGAAGCTTTCTTT. This gives the protein CASSVGFNTEAFF. The chain has TRBV9 and TRBJ1-1; no definite D call. V was shortened by 2 bases and J by 2 bases, with 7 bases between the two germline ends. Germline V lookup: CDR1 SGDLS, CDR2 YYNGEE. The CDR3 has 13 residues.

J is TRBJ2-7 and V is TRBV11-3, with TRBD2 identical over 7 bases. The CDR3 sequence is 15 residues long. The J segment lost 0 bases and the V segment lost 5 bases, leaving 7 bases of the junction unmatched. Germline V gives CDR1 SGHNT, CDR2 YENEEA. The CDR3 coding sequence is TGTGCCAGCAGCCGGCCTAGCGGAACCTCCTACGAGCAGTACTTC. Its translation is CASSRPSGTSYEQYF. Looking up the rest from reference TRBV11-3 and TRBJ2-7 gives the full variable domain: EAGVVQSPRYKIIEKKQPVAFWCNPISGHNTLYWYLQNLGQGPELLIRYENEEAVDDSQLPKDRFSAERLKGVDSTLKIQPAELGDSAVYLCASSRPSGTSYEQYFGPGTRLTVT.

This rearrangement joins TRBV25-1 to TRBJ1-2; possible D gene TRBD1, 6 bases. Germline CDR1 is MGHDK and CDR2 is SYGVNS. V dropped 3 bases and J dropped 5 bases, with 10 bases sitting between them. This CDR3 has 13 residues. The CDR3 coding sequence is TGTGCCAGCAGTGACAGGGGATCTTATGGCTACACCTTC. As protein: CASSDRGSYGYTF.

This clone ranks as medium-sized. V usage is TRBV6-8 and J usage is TRBJ1-1; 8 nucleotides match TRBD1. Losses at the gene ends were 4 bases for V and 0 bases for J; bases not matched to a gene: 7. The germline V gene encodes CDR1 MNHGY and CDR2 SAAAGT. This CDR3 has 16 residues. The CDR3 coding sequence is TGTGCCAGCAGTTTTGGACAGGGAGGGATGAACACTGAAGCTTTCTTT. Its protein product is CASSFGQGGMNTEAFF.

The V and J genes are TRBV19 and TRBJ1-1, with D unresolved. Trimming removed 5 bases at V and 1 base at J, with 8 bases between. Germline CDR1 and CDR2: LNHDA and SQIVND (reference sequence). CDR3 length: 13 amino acids. For the CDR3, the DNA is TGTGCCAGTAGTTTCCCGGGGAACACTGAAGCTTTCTTT. Its translation is CASSFPGNTEAFF.

This clone is deemed large. This sequence joins TRBV11-3 and TRBJ2-7; D perhaps matches TRBD1 (6 bases). Trimming took 8 bases from V and 6 from J, leaving 20 bases between them. CDR3 size: 14 residues. The germline V gene encodes CDR1 SGHNT and CDR2 YENEEA. DNA of the CDR3: TGTGCCAGCCGTTCGGGACAAAACGAGGGCGAGCAGTACTTC. It translates to CASRSGQNEGEQYF.

The CDR3 region has the DNA TGTGCCAGCAGCCAATTTGAGACAGGGGGGATATACGAGCAGTACTTC. Translation: CASSQFETGGIYEQYF. The rearrangement links TRBV9 to TRBJ2-7, with 9 bases aligning to TRBD1. Germline trimming cut 4 bases from V and 4 bases from J; bases unmatched to any gene: 12. CDR3 length: 16 amino acids. Germline V CDR1 and CDR2: SGDLS, YYNGEE.

By sample fraction, this clone is medium-sized (0.01 to 0.1%). This chain links TRBV9 with TRBJ1-2; the D is unclear. The CDR3 loop spans 14 amino acids. Germline-derived CDR1 and CDR2 are SGDLS and YYNGEE. The V end was cut by 4 bases, the J end by 7 bases, with 17 bases between. CDR3 amino acids: CASSSRTGVGGYTF. The CDR3 DNA follows: TGTGCCAGCAGCTCCCGGACCGGGGTAGGTGGCTACACCTTC. The full variable domain, with the rest looked up from reference TRBV9 and TRBJ1-2, is DSGVTQTPKHLITATGQRVTLRCSPRSGDLSVYWYQQSLDQGLQFLIQYYNGEERAKGNILERFSAQQFPDLHSELNLSSLELGDSALYFCASSSRTGVGGYTFGSGTRLTVV.

This clone is labeled medium-sized (0.01 to 0.1%). V usage is TRBV11-3 and J usage is TRBJ1-3; TRBD1 agrees at 7 bases. The CDR3 has 14 residues. J was trimmed by 4 bases and V by 4 bases; bases with no gene match: 4. CDR1 and CDR2 (germline): SGHNT, YENEEA. The CDR3 DNA reads as TGTGCCAGCAGCTCAGGGGGGTTGGGAAACACCATATATTTT. Its protein product is CASSSGGLGNTIYF.

Comment on this clone: Mismatch with germline at one junction end may stem from a read error. The V and J genes are TRBV6-8 and TRBJ1-3; 9 bases map to TRBD1. Germline V gene lookup returns CDR1 MNHGY and CDR2 SAAAGT. The CDR3 extends over 13 amino acids. The DNA for the CDR3 is TGTGCCATCAGTACACAGGGGGCAAACACCATATATTTT. It specifies CAISTQGANTIYF.

This clone is large within its sample. The chain is built from TRBV19 and TRBJ1-1; D might be TRBD1 (5 bases). The germline CDR1 and CDR2 sequences are LNHDA and SQIVND (reference sequence). V was shortened by 9 bases and J by 9 bases, with 14 bases between the two germline ends. The CDR3 runs to 11 residues. Here the CDR3 reads CASTYQGKAFF. Written as DNA, the CDR3 is TGTGCCAGCACCTATCAGGGAAAAGCTTTCTTT.

CDR3 loop: CASSSTSSSNQPQHF. The DNA of the CDR3 is TGTGCCAGCAGCTCTACATCAAGTAGCAATCAGCCCCAGCATTTT. V usage is TRBV11-3 and J usage is TRBJ1-5; unclear D gene. V was trimmed by 4 bases and J by 0 bases, leaving 10 bases between them. This CDR3 has 15 residues. Germline CDR1 SGHNT, CDR2 YENEEA.

The rearrangement joins TRBV28 to TRBJ1-1; possible D gene TRBD1, 6 bases. Germline CDR1 reads MDHEN; CDR2 reads SYDVKM. Trimming took 2 bases from V and 4 from J, leaving 17 bases between them. The CDR3 extends over 16 amino acids. This CDR3 reads CASSLTRGAGVTEAFF. As DNA, the CDR3 is TGTGCCAGCAGTTTAACCAGGGGCGCCGGGGTCACTGAAGCTTTCTTT.

V gene TRBV5-1 combines with J gene TRBJ1-1; D not certain. V lost 4 bases, J lost 5 bases, and 15 bases lay in between. This CDR3 has 14 amino acids. CDR1 is SGHRS, CDR2 YFSETQ, per germline. The CDR3 DNA reads as TGCGCCAGCAGCCCCGAAGGTTGGGGAACTGAAGCTTTCTTT. It translates to CASSPEGWGTEAFF.

This clone was seen a few times. The CDR3, as DNA: TGTGCCAGCAGCGTCCGGGACGGCAATCAGCCCCAGCATTTT. It yields the protein CASSVRDGNQPQHF. This chain joins TRBV11-3 and TRBJ1-5, with D possibly TRBD1 on 5 matching bases. V was shortened by 5 bases and J by 2 bases, with 10 bases between the two germline ends. Germline V lookup: CDR1 SGHNT, CDR2 YENEEA. The CDR3 has 14 amino acids.

The genes are TRBV28 and TRBJ1-3; D not resolved. Trimming took off 4 bases at V and 9 bases at J, with 10 bases between the two ends. Per the germline V gene, CDR1 is MDHEN and CDR2 is SYDVKM. This CDR3 is built from 12 residues. CDR3 residues: CASSSGLGTIYF. For the CDR3, the DNA is TGTGCCAGCAGTTCCGGGCTCGGCACCATATATTTT. The full variable domain, completed using reference TRBV28 and TRBJ1-3, is DVKVTQSSRYLVKRTGEKVFLECVQDMDHENMFWYRQDPGLGLRLIYFSYDVKMKEKGDIPEGYSVSREKKERFSLILESASTNQTSMYLCASSSGLGTIYFGEGSWLTVV.